The 28 T cell receptor beta chains listed next were all sequenced from one sample in a study of blood T cell repertoires in COVID-19. Assay: immunoSEQ multiplex PCR; the TCRdb copy retains only in-frame clones and omits some. The sample has 120,000 to 150,000 clones; 65% to 90% are singletons. The sample was peripheral blood. These receptors originate from a man aged 45 to 65 with acute or convalescent COVID-19.

The chain joins TRBV28 to TRBJ2-1; 7 nucleotides match TRBD2. Germline-derived CDR1 and CDR2 are MDHEN and SYDVKM. The CDR3 has 14 amino acids. V lost 6 bases and J lost 7; bases outside the gene matches: 9. The CDR3 nucleotides are TGTGCCAGCAGAAGCGGGATGGGAGAGAATGAGCAGTTCTTC. It encodes CASRSGMGENEQFF.

The chain links TRBV19 to TRBJ2-2; D uncertain. Germline assignment: CDR1 LNHDA and CDR2 SQIVND (reference sequence). The CDR3 totals 15 residues. V lost 1 base to trimming and J lost 3 bases, with 9 bases between them. This CDR3 is CASSIVIADTGELFF. The DNA of the CDR3 is TGTGCCAGTAGTATAGTGATAGCCGACACCGGGGAGCTGTTTTTT.

V usage is TRBV24-1 and J usage is TRBJ1-4; 10 bases align to TRBD1. The CDR3 contains 15 residues. Germline CDR1 reads KGHDR; CDR2 reads SFDVKD. Losses at the gene ends were 4 bases for V and 8 bases for J; bases not matched to a gene: 6. CDR3 nucleotides: TGTGCCACCAGTGAGAGGACAGGGGGTACCGAAAAACTGTTTTTT. The encoded protein is CATSERTGGTEKLFF.

The rearrangement links TRBV7-8 to TRBJ2-5; D may be TRBD2 (7 bases). Per the germline V gene, CDR1 is SGHVS and CDR2 is FQNEAQ. CDR3 length: 14 amino acids. V shed 2 bases and J shed 5 bases, with 12 bases lying between them. The CDR3 reads CASSLWGGLETQYF. CDR3 bases: TGTGCCAGCAGCTTATGGGGGGGGCTGGAGACCCAGTACTTC.

This clone was seen once. V usage is TRBV12-3 or TRBV12-4 and J usage is TRBJ1-1; no reliable D call. Trimming left V 6 bases short and J 10 bases short, with 18 bases between. The CDR3 covers 13 residues. The DNA for the CDR3 is TGTGCCAGCAGCTCGATATTAGACACCGCAGCTTTCTTT. Translating it yields CASSSILDTAAFF.

This chain joins TRBV2 and TRBJ2-1; no reliable D call. Germline V gene data show CDR1 as SNHLY and CDR2 as FYNNEI. This CDR3 has 12 residues. V lost 7 bases, J lost 5 bases, and 9 bases lay in between. CDR3 nucleotide sequence: TGTGCCAGCATAGCCGTCAACAATGAGCAGTTCTTC. This translates into CASIAVNNEQFF. Full variable domain (outside the CDR3, taken from reference TRBV2 and TRBJ2-1): EPEVTQTPSHQVTQMGQEVILRCVPISNHLYFYWYRQILGQKVEFLVSFYNNEISEKSEIFDDQFSVERPDGSNFTLKIRSTKLEDSAMYFCASIAVNNEQFFGPGTRLTVL.

The CDR3 loop is CASSLGFGQLGELFF. In DNA form, the CDR3 reads TGTGCCAGCAGCTTAGGGTTTGGACAGCTCGGGGAGCTGTTTTTT. V usage is TRBV11-3 and J usage is TRBJ2-2; the D gene is possibly TRBD1 (6 bases). CDR3 length: 15 amino acids. Germline assignment: CDR1 SGHNT and CDR2 YENEEA. V lost 1 base, J lost 7 bases, and 13 bases lay in between.

This chain connects TRBV20-1 to TRBJ1-2; D not certain. This CDR3 is built from 18 residues. V was trimmed by 3 bases and J by 10 bases, leaving 33 bases between them. Germline V CDR1 and CDR2: DFQATT, SNEGSKA (reference sequence). The CDR3 region has the DNA TGCAGTGCTAGTGGGAGAGATAATCGGTGGATAGGTGGCAGCTACTACACCTTC. Protein sequence: CSASGRDNRWIGGSYYTF.

This chain connects TRBV18 to TRBJ2-2; D gene uncertain. CDR1 and CDR2 from the germline V gene are KGHSH and LQKENI. This CDR3 is built from 16 residues. Trimming left V 1 base short and J 3 bases short, with 12 bases between. The CDR3 spells CASSPQSPEHTGELFF. Written as DNA, the CDR3 is TGTGCCAGCTCACCACAGTCCCCGGAGCACACCGGGGAGCTGTTTTTT. Full variable domain (rest looked up from reference TRBV18 and TRBJ2-2): NAGVMQNPRHLVRRRGQEARLRCSPMKGHSHVYWYRQLPEEGLKFMVYLQKENIIDESGMPKERFSAEFPKEGPSILRIQQVVRGDSAAYFCASSPQSPEHTGELFFGEGSRLTVL.

The chain links TRBV11-2 to TRBJ1-3, with no clear D. CDR3 length: 14 amino acids. Per germline, CDR1 SGHAT and CDR2 FQNNGV. V lost 3 bases, J lost 1 base, and 7 bases lay in between. The CDR3 nucleotides read TGTGCCAGCAGCTTGGGCACATCTGGAAACACCATATATTTT. Translation: CASSLGTSGNTIYF.

The chain carries TRBV3-1 (or the pseudogene TRBV3-2) and TRBJ2-3, with D perhaps matching TRBD2 (5 bases). The CDR3 totals 15 residues. Germline lookup yields CDR1 LGHDT and CDR2 YNNKEL (reference sequence). Trimming took 4 bases from V and 1 from J, leaving 12 bases between them. CDR3 sequence (DNA): TGTGCCAGCAGCCCCCATCGGGAACGCACAGATACGCAGTATTTT. Translation: CASSPHRERTDTQYF.

The V gene is TRBV9, the J gene TRBJ2-7, with 7 bases that match TRBD1. The CDR3 is made up of 14 amino acids. Germline lookup yields CDR1 SGDLS and CDR2 YYNGEE. V shed 0 bases, J shed 2 bases, and the junction held 2 bases outside the gene matches. CDR3 sequence reads: CASSVGDSAYEQYF. As DNA, the CDR3 is TGTGCCAGCAGCGTAGGGGACAGTGCCTACGAGCAGTACTTC. Full variable domain (rest looked up from reference TRBV9 and TRBJ2-7): DSGVTQTPKHLITATGQRVTLRCSPRSGDLSVYWYQQSLDQGLQFLIQYYNGEERAKGNILERFSAQQFPDLHSELNLSSLELGDSALYFCASSVGDSAYEQYFGPGTRLTVT.

In its sample, this clone was seen a few times. The chain couples TRBV12-5 to TRBJ1-5, with a weak D call TRBD1 (5 bases). The CDR3 is 17 amino acids. Germline loops: CDR1 LGHNT, CDR2 FRNRAP. V was cut by 0 bases and J by 2 bases, with 14 bases left in between. The DNA for the CDR3 is TGTGCTAGTGGTTTGGTACTTCTCAGGGAGGGCAATCAGCCCCAGCATTTT. This encodes CASGLVLLREGNQPQHF. Using reference TRBV12-5 and TRBJ1-5 for the parts outside the CDR3, the full variable domain is DARVTQTPRHKVTEMGQEVTMRCQPILGHNTVFWYRQTMMQGLELLAYFRNRAPLDDSGMPKDRFSAEMPDATLATLKIQPSEPRDSAVYFCASGLVLLREGNQPQHFGDGTRLSIL.

The chain links TRBV9 to TRBJ2-3; 8 positions match TRBD2. Germline CDR1 and CDR2: SGDLS and YYNGEE. With V trimmed by 3 bases and J by 0 bases, 9 bases remained unmatched. The CDR3 has 17 amino acids. CDR3 residues: CASSELAAITSTDTQYF. The CDR3 DNA sequence: TGTGCCAGCAGCGAACTAGCGGCGATAACTAGCACAGATACGCAGTATTTT.

The genes are TRBV19 and TRBJ1-4; TRBD1 matches 12 bases. This CDR3 is built from 17 residues. Germline V gives CDR1 LNHDA, CDR2 SQIVND (reference sequence). Trimming cost V 5 bases and J 4 bases; bases outside gene matches: 8. CDR3 nucleotides: TGTGCCAGTAGTCTTGGGACAGGGGGCGAGGTTAATGAAAAACTGTTTTTT. As protein: CASSLGTGGEVNEKLFF.

This clone was recorded once. J is TRBJ2-7 and V is TRBV2, with D possibly being TRBD1 (5 bases). Trimming took off 7 bases at V and 2 bases at J, with 15 bases between the two ends. CDR1 SNHLY and CDR2 FYNNEI come from the germline V gene. This CDR3 has 14 amino acids. As DNA, the CDR3 is TGTGCCAGCAAACACAGGAACCTGCCCTACGAGCAGTACTTC. Translating it yields CASKHRNLPYEQYF.

The chain couples TRBV12-3 or TRBV12-4 to TRBJ2-1; a possible D gene is TRBD2 (6 bases). This CDR3 is 12 amino acids long. The V gene lost 3 bases and the J gene lost 10 bases, with 10 bases spanning the gap. In nucleotides, the CDR3 is TGTGCCAGCAGTTTCCCGGCGGGGGAGCAGTTCTTC. The encoded protein is CASSFPAGEQFF.

The chain carries TRBV14 and TRBJ1-2, with D perhaps TRBD1 (5 bases). This CDR3 spans 14 amino acids. Trimming removed 2 bases at V and 4 bases at J, with 11 bases between. CDR1 SGHDN and CDR2 FVKESK come from the germline V gene. The DNA for the CDR3 is TGTGCCAGCAGCCAAACGCGGGGCCTCTATGGCTACACCTTC. It codes for CASSQTRGLYGYTF.

The gene calls are TRBV28 and TRBJ2-1; 8 nucleotides line up with TRBD2. With V trimmed by 5 bases and J by 3 bases, 9 bases remained unmatched. From germline, CDR1 is MDHEN and CDR2 SYDVKM. The CDR3 is 16 amino acids. The CDR3 nucleotides read TGTGCCAGCAGTACCCTCGGGACTAGAGACTACAATGAGCAGTTCTTC. Translating it yields CASSTLGTRDYNEQFF.

This clone was picked up a small number of times. This chain links TRBV19 with TRBJ2-2; D unresolved. This CDR3 is built from 13 residues. V dropped 3 bases and J dropped 8 bases, with 10 bases sitting between them. Germline V lookup: CDR1 LNHDA, CDR2 SQIVND (reference sequence). The CDR3 loop reads CASSITTAGELFF. The CDR3 nucleotides are TGTGCCAGTAGTATCACCACTGCGGGGGAGCTGTTTTTT. Complete variable domain (other parts from reference TRBV19 and TRBJ2-2): DGGITQSPKYLFRKEGQNVTLSCEQNLNHDAMYWYRQDPGQGLRLIYYSQIVNDFQKGDIAEGYSVSREKKESFPLTVTSAQKNPTAFYLCASSITTAGELFFGEGSRLTVL.

The chain employs TRBV28 and TRBJ1-2, with D hard to call. CDR1 and CDR2 from the germline V gene are MDHEN and SYDVKM. The V and J ends lost 5 bases and 4 bases respectively, with 17 bases between them. The CDR3 loop spans 15 amino acids. The CDR3 nucleotides are TGTGCCAGCAGTCCTCCGGGGAGGGAGTCCTATGGCTACACCTTC. Translated, it gives CASSPPGRESYGYTF.

The chain is built from TRBV18 and TRBJ2-1; D remains unclear. The CDR3 sequence is 13 residues long. V dropped 5 bases and J dropped 9 bases, with 14 bases sitting between them. The germline V gene encodes CDR1 KGHSH and CDR2 LQKENI. In DNA, the CDR3 is TGTGCCAGCTCAGCCACCGCCTATTTTGAGCAGTTCTTC. Its translation: CASSATAYFEQFF. The variable domain in full, with the rest retrieved from reference TRBV18 and TRBJ2-1, is NAGVMQNPRHLVRRRGQEARLRCSPMKGHSHVYWYRQLPEEGLKFMVYLQKENIIDESGMPKERFSAEFPKEGPSILRIQQVVRGDSAAYFCASSATAYFEQFFGPGTRLTVL.

This sequence joins TRBV12-5 and TRBJ1-2, with D tentatively TRBD1 (5 bases). V was trimmed by 0 bases and J by 3 bases, leaving 26 bases between them. The germline V gene has CDR1 LGHNT and CDR2 FRNRAP. The CDR3 runs to 20 residues. Here the CDR3 reads CASGLVLDFLGTGGYYGYTF. The CDR3 DNA is TGTGCTAGTGGTTTGGTGCTTGACTTCCTTGGGACGGGAGGATACTATGGCTACACCTTC.

The chain recombines TRBV7-9 with TRBJ2-3; 9 nucleotides match TRBD2. J was trimmed by 6 bases and V by 7 bases; bases with no gene match: 14. CDR3 length: 16 amino acids. From germline, CDR1 is SEHNR and CDR2 FQNEAQ (reference sequence). DNA for the CDR3: TGTGCCAGCACGTACACTGCGGGAGGGCCGGGCGATACGCAGTATTTT. Protein: CASTYTAGGPGDTQYF.

The rearrangement links TRBV4-1 to TRBJ2-6; D gene ambiguous. CDR1 and CDR2 from the germline V gene are MGHRA and YSYEKL. This CDR3 region has 16 residues. V lost 2 bases and J lost 2, with 10 bases in between. In DNA, the CDR3 is TGCGCCAGCAGCCAACCTACGATAACTGGGGCCAACGTCCTGACTTTC. Residues: CASSQPTITGANVLTF.

The chain recombines TRBV9 with TRBJ1-6, with TRBD1 matching 7 bases. J lost 7 bases, V lost 5 bases, and 3 bases had no gene match. The germline gives CDR1 SGDLS, CDR2 YYNGEE. The CDR3 contains 13 residues. CDR3 sequence reads: CASRGDSNSPLHF. The DNA of the CDR3 is TGTGCCAGCAGGGGGGACAGCAATTCACCCCTCCACTTT.

The chain couples TRBV3-1 (or the pseudogene TRBV3-2) to TRBJ2-3; tentatively, D is TRBD2 (5 bases). Germline lookup yields CDR1 LGHDT and CDR2 YNNKEL (reference sequence). Trimming cost V 0 bases and J 0 bases, with 10 bases left between them. The CDR3 has 16 amino acids. For the CDR3, the DNA is TGTGCCAGCAGCCAAGATCAAGCGGTTAGCACAGATACGCAGTATTTT. Its protein product is CASSQDQAVSTDTQYF.

This CDR3 reads CASTSGSSYNEQFF. CDR3 in DNA: TGCGCCAGCACGAGCGGGAGCTCCTACAATGAGCAGTTCTTC. J is TRBJ2-1 and V is TRBV5-1, with 8 bases that match TRBD2. There are 14 residues in the CDR3. The J segment lost 0 bases and the V segment lost 6 bases, leaving 2 bases of the junction unmatched. CDR1 and CDR2 from the germline V gene are SGHRS and YFSETQ.